This T cell receptor beta chain is drawn from a study of cytomegalovirus exposure and HLA in healthy donors (TCRdb year 2017). In the study overall: An earlier analysis of 587 of the donors reported 276 Gb of sequence data and around 120 million unique TCR beta sequences obtained from about 179 million T cells. Typing coverage varied by locus: roughly 629-630 donors for A, B, C, DRB1 and DQB1; about 520 for DQA1; 606 for DPA1; approximately 490 for DPB1. Donor age, sex, ethnicity and CMV serostatus were collected together with the repertoire data. HLA typing included class I and class II loci at four-digit resolution. Genome-wide SNP genotypes for about 65% of the 666 donors were used in a later genetic analysis, which treated that subset as a discovery cohort. Rather than using new phenotypic data, the later analysis identified candidate immune exposures from TCR beta sequences and from how often those sequences occurred across donors. The study combined high-throughput TCR immunosequencing, statistical association of individual TCRs with disease status, and machine learning to predict cytomegalovirus infection status. A later analysis re-examined previously published TCR beta repertoires from just over 650 donors and added high-resolution HLA genotyping to investigate patterns of TCR occurrence. The study was designed to test whether signatures of past pathogen exposure could be identified by cataloging public T cell receptors. An early release that covered about 640 HLA-typed donors contained approximately 300 gigabases of sequencing data and some 87 million unique TCR sequences. To decide whether each TCR beta V gene segment behaved as functional or pseudogenic, an earlier analysis of some 540 of the donors relied on high-throughput TCR beta sequencing. All discovery cohort repertoires had been generated using a single sequencing platform. Roughly 5 DR-DQ haplotypes were handled as single units for association and clustering, since linkage in the cohort was strong. The study profiled the T cell repertoires of approximately 700 subjects by immunosequencing and related them to cytomegalovirus serostatus. Of the 300 to 500 genotyped donors, approximately 80% were placed in the genetic ancestry cluster associated with self-reported Caucasian donors. Besides the first cohort of some 670 subjects, a separate validation cohort made up of 120 different subjects was used. Among about 400 genotyped donors of the cohort, an average of approximately 200,000 unique TCR beta nucleotide sequences was sequenced per donor, of which about 20% were non-productive.

The investigation overall reported the following: According to a later genetic analysis, donors in an Asian-associated ancestry cluster had fewer N-insertions in productive TCRs than the approximately 710-donor mean. At a false discovery rate of 0.05, a later analysis linked about 16,000 TCR beta sequences to specific HLA alleles. An association between a missense DCLRE1C variant and V-gene and J-gene trimming of TCR beta chains was found in a later genetic analysis and replicated in an independent cohort. The sequencing pipeline was judged likely to have produced a cluster of highly shared sequence variants as a technical artifact. Broadly in line with IMGT annotations, most TCR beta V segments showed up in productive rearrangements about 87% or about 30% of the time in an earlier analysis of a few hundred of the donors. Presence/absence analyses assumed roughly uniform sequencing depth across donors, an assumption that may not hold. In a later analysis, HLA-associated TCR beta chains showed more clonal expansion and lower generation probabilities than non-associated chains that were equally common. A few of the identified cytomegalovirus-associated TCR beta chains were confirmed in vitro to be specific for cytomegalovirus antigens. Assigning TCR associations to individual alleles was difficult when HLA alleles, especially DR and DQ, strongly co-occurred. The cohort was sequenced for TCR beta chains only, and without alpha or paired-chain data the features that could be detected were limited. Some IMGT-functional V segments, including TRBV6-2 and TRBV6-3, could not be told apart with the 87-base-pair reads, so those segments were excluded. A later analysis found that TCR association rates varied across HLA loci, with DRB1 alleles showing the most associated TCRs and HLA-C alleles the fewest. A further reported finding was that TCR beta sequences accurately predicted the HLA-A and HLA-B alleles for most subjects in the first cohort. Linkage disequilibrium might explain the correlated functional status among segregating V segments, but an unknown experimental factor could not be excluded. The authors suggested that the approach could potentially be extended to other disease states and immunological phenotypes. According to a later analysis, most CMV-associated TCR beta chains appeared to be HLA-restricted, and the HLA associations seemed to be driven largely by CMV exposure. HLA typing was unavailable for some donors at each locus, so association tests used only the typed subset. According to a later analysis, parvovirus B19, influenza, CMV and Epstein-Barr virus appeared linked to several top co-occurrence clusters. In the study, approximately 150 TCR beta chains were listed as associated with cytomegalovirus. Most TCR sequences were observed very rarely across donors, whereas some public TCRs were present in many individuals. The classifier was reported to diagnose cytomegalovirus status with high specificity and sensitivity in both the original and validation cohorts. About 17 rarely observed V segments, including chromosome 9 orphons, were excluded from the earlier analysis of several hundred of the donors because counts were too low. The only immune exposure information available for the cohort was CMV serostatus.

Notes on this clone: It has no known antigen specificity. No per-base quality is available; no much larger clone lies one base away.

From cysteine to phenylalanine, the CDR3 is 15 amino acids long. This entry keeps only the CDR3 DNA: 45 bases, framed from base 1. The germline V gene (reference sequence) specifies MNHEY as CDR1 and SMNVEV as CDR2. Between the V and J ends, shortened by 2 bases and 6 bases respectively, the junction contains 14 bases. The library was produced with the immunoSEQ multiplex PCR assay. For the multiplex PCR, a mixture combining 60 forward primers for TCR Vbeta segments and 13 reverse primers for TCR Jbeta segments was used. The CDR3 region of rearranged TCR beta genes was amplified from genomic DNA with a multiplex PCR assay. The amplified TCR beta libraries were sequenced on the Illumina HiSeq System as 87-base-pair reads. In the paper's pipeline: A later analysis tallied around 80 million unique TCR beta chains across the 600 to 700 repertoires, and around 10 million of those chains were shared by two or more donors. To remove PCR and sequencing errors, raw reads were error-corrected and collapsed into unique sequences using a nearest-neighbor algorithm that merged closely related sequences. Alignment of CDR3 sequences to IMGT reference sequences was used to assign V, D and J gene segments. For a sequence to be retained, a match of at least six nucleotides was required to both a V gene segment and a J gene segment. Rearrangements were called productive when the CDR3 lacked stop codons and stayed in frame with V and J; all others were non-productive. CDR3 was defined according to IMGT convention as the region running from the second conserved V-encoded cysteine to the conserved J-encoded phenylalanine. Sequences without an unambiguous match to a single V gene segment were excluded from the earlier analysis of 500 to 700 of the donors. An earlier analysis of a few hundred of the donors called V segments functional above 56.7% productive rearrangements and segregating when the between-donor standard deviation exceeded 5%. A statistical classification framework was built to diagnose cytomegalovirus status from the catalog of TCR beta chain sequences. In a later analysis, TCR nucleotide sequences were compared against IMGT/GENE-DB human TR gene sequences so that V and J genes could be assigned. In a later analysis, CDR3 sequences and most-parsimonious VDJ recombination scenarios were assigned using the TCRdist pipeline. In a later analysis, each TCR beta chain was defined by its CDR3 amino acid sequence together with its V-gene family, and reads lacking a unique V-gene family were excluded. A later analysis removed several hundred highly shared, low-generation-probability nucleotide sequences to deal with suspected cross-contamination and a sequencing artifact. For each public chain, a later analysis derived a clonal expansion index from normalized ranks of inferred template counts within each repertoire. In a later analysis, generation probabilities were computed using a VDJ recombination model fitted to out-of-frame rearrangements, and the results were checked against IGoR. In a later analysis, TCR-TCR, TCR-HLA and TCR-CMV co-occurrence was scored with hypergeometric tests, and a repertoire-size bias correction was applied to TCR pairs. In a later analysis, false discovery rates were estimated by permuting HLA or CMV assignments 20 times. A later analysis grouped co-occurring TCRs with DBSCAN, adding TCRdist sequence similarity when clustering within HLA-allele-positive subsets. Repertoires with fewer than 30,000 or more than 120,000 public chains were left out of co-occurrence clustering, as were several repertoires with anomalous nucleotide sharing. What TCRdb holds here is the immuneACCESS table cut down to in-frame rearrangements. Part of the clones is not present; checked against another copy, under half of the missing clones reflect an unresolved V gene, and the others are unexplained. The DNA gave D and trimming, while V, J and clone size come from that table. The sample table lists some 110,000 clones, about 81% of them with a count of one. Together, the top ten hold under 1.5% of the sample.

The cohort comprised around 690 healthy bone marrow donors. At the time of sampling, all cohort members were nominally healthy, though unrecorded immune exposures were likely present. The donor was CMV seronegative and was included in the group of several hundred seronegative cohort members. Each donor provided a peripheral blood sample, and peripheral blood mononuclear cells were used for TCR beta sequencing. Genomic DNA extraction from the blood cell samples was performed with the Qiagen DNeasy Blood Extraction Kit. The receptor comes from a man aged 25 to 40 in good health and CMV-seronegative. This sequence uses TRBV27 and TRBJ1-5; the D segment could be TRBD1, given 5 matching bases. The sequenced material came from PBMCs. The DNA sequence is given as TGTGCCAGCAGTTTACGGCAGGGTCTTGGTCAGCCCCAGCATTTT. This sequence encodes CASSLRQGLGQPQHF.